The sequence of this TCR beta chain was determined in a study of T cells after yellow fever vaccination. CDR3 length: 14 residues. Germline assignment: CDR1 LGHNA and CDR2 YSLEER. The V end lost 4 bases, the J end lost 4 bases, and 11 bases lay between the germline ends. TCRdb re-analysed the 5' RACE reads in MiXCR, keeping a single row per CDR3 protein. Among around 310,000 distinct CDR3 sequences listed, 3% to 4.5% were seen once. The chain joins TRBV4-3 to TRBJ1-5; a weak D match, TRBD1 (6 bases). The sample consisted of PBMCs, taken 5 days after the yellow fever booster vaccination. The sequence derives from a young man who received the YFV17D yellow fever vaccine. The CDR3 DNA sequence: TGCGCCAGCAGCCCGGGACACGGGAATCAGCCCCAGCATTTT. This encodes CASSPGHGNQPQHF.